The present T cell receptor beta chain was sequenced within a study of shared clonotypes between healthy human individuals (dated by TCRdb to about 2020). Background for the entire study: The cohort included a few men and a couple of women between 18 and 49 years of age. The study deeply sequenced blood TCR repertoires of about five healthy adults to estimate repertoire size and the extent of clonotype sharing between individuals. Between about 0.9 and 9 billion PBMCs per donor were obtained by leukapheresis. Per donor, three plates each were used for CD4 naive and CD4 memory, two for CD8 naive, and one for CD8 memory. To increase sequencing depth and limit assay-specific biases, different laboratories used diverse techniques to prepare libraries and sequence TCR repertoires. The paper's findings and limits, for the study overall: Across four donors, approximately 4.6% of naive CD4, approximately 4% of naive CD8, under 2.5% of memory CD4, and about 0.4% of memory CD8 clonotypes were shared. Only blood was sampled, and tissue TCR repertoires likely differ from those in blood. The small number of donors limited the genetic and exposure-history diversity represented. Naive subsets generally had larger estimated clonotype richness than memory subsets did. Even with the large sequencing depth, rarefaction of the sorted-subset datasets indicated that sequencing was incomplete. Pairwise subsampling indicated that sequencing depth was expected to affect the degree of clonotype sharing among donors. Compared with non-shared clonotypes, clonotypes shared by all four sorted-subset donors had higher generation probabilities.

Donors were healthy HIV-negative adults with no recently reported acute infections or vaccinations. All donors were Caucasian adults living in Nashville, Tennessee, USA. Magnetic negative selection was used to enrich CD4+ T cells, after which naive cells were positively selected on CD45RA and the negative fraction became the memory subset. Blood was obtained by leukapheresis, after which PBMCs were separated by Ficoll-Histopaque density gradient centrifugation and cryopreserved in liquid nitrogen vapor phase. Purity and quantity of every magnetically sorted T cell population were checked by analytical flow cytometry. Each sorted fraction had its genomic DNA isolated and then quantified by UV absorbance on a Nanodrop 2000c. With regard to this clone: Its antigen is unknown. The input lacks base qualities; no much larger clone sits a single base away.

V is clipped by 1 base and J by 5 bases, and the sequence between their germline boundaries is 10 bases long. The germline V gene specifies SGHTS as CDR1 and YDEGEE as CDR2. There are 13 amino acids in the CDR3, from cysteine to phenylalanine inclusive. Only CDR3 DNA remains: 39 bases, in frame from the first base. TCR CDR3 regions were amplified from genomic DNA by multiplex PCR using the deep immunoSEQ assay. For each cell subset, the extracted genomic DNA was distributed evenly across all wells of several immunoSEQ 96-well plates, and each plate served as one replicate. Each replicate PCR for sorted subsets received around 200 ng genomic DNA, equal to tens of thousands of T cell genomes. Purified libraries were quantified with a Qubit 3.0 fluorometer, sized on a Bioanalyzer 2100, and re-quantified with the KAPA Library Quantification kit. Every immunoSEQ 96-well plate was sequenced on a separate single-read 150-cycle Illumina NextSeq 550 flow cell. Turning to the authors' computational methods: Because the immunoSEQ output held only junctional sequences and lacked quality scores, the filtering could not match the filtering applied to full-length reads. To assign V/J genes and CDR3, sequences were annotated against IMGT germline references using PyIR, a Python wrapper for IgBLAST v1.9. Reads were removed for weak V/J assignments (E-value above 1e-6), missing CDR3, stop codons, out-of-frame junctions, or ambiguous translated residues. V3J clonotypes were defined as sequences sharing an identical inferred V gene, J gene, and CDR3 amino acid sequence. The percentage overlap between two repertoires was calculated by dividing the number of shared unique clonotypes by the size of the smaller repertoire. Three approaches were used to assess repertoire richness: RTK rarefaction, the Chao1 estimator, and Recon v2.1 estimates of unobserved clonotypes. Generation probabilities for all TCRbeta clonotypes obtained by the gDNA method from a handful of donors were computed using OLGA. TCRdb mirrors the immuneACCESS table, restricted to in-frame sequences. Some clones are absent from its copies; in checked studies, under half trace to an unresolved V gene, and the reason for the others is unknown. V and J calls and clone size follow that table, whereas D and trimming were derived from the DNA. The sample table lists under 750,000 clones, about two thirds of them with a count of one. The ten most abundant clones make up about 1.8% of the sample.

The sample comprised memory CD4+ T cells sorted from blood. What this sample's cell subset or site label stands for: CD45RA-negative fraction. The clonotype comes from a woman in her twenties or thirties in good health. The rearrangement joined TRBV5-8 to TRBJ2-7; the D call is possibly TRBD1 or TRBD2, each sharing 5 bases. CDR3 region: CASSLRRGDEQYF. The DNA is as follows: TGTGCCAGCAGCTTGAGGAGAGGGGACGAGCAGTACTTC.